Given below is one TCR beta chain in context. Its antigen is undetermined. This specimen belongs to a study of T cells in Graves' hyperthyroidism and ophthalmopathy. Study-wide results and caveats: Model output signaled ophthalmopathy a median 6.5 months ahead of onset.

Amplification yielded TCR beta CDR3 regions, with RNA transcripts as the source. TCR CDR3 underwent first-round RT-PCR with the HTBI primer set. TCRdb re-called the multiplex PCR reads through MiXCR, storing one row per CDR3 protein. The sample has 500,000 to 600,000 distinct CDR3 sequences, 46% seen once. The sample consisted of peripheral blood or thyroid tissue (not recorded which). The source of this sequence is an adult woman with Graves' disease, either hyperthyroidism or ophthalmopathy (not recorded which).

The CDR3 DNA reads TGCGCCAGCAGCTTGATTACAGTCCTCAGCACAGATACGCAGTATTTT. Its protein is CASSLITVLSTDTQYF. V usage is TRBV5-1 and J usage is TRBJ2-3; no firm D call. This CDR3 spans 16 amino acids. Germline-derived CDR1 and CDR2 are SGHRS and YFSETQ. The germline V and J ends were trimmed by 1 base and 0 bases, with 12 bases remaining between them.